This passage covers 8 T cell receptor beta chains from one sample sequenced in a study of blood T cell repertoires in COVID-19. Data came from immunoSEQ multiplex PCR; TCRdb stores just in-frame clones and leaves some out. The sample has tens of thousands of clones, around 90% seen once; the top ten hold around 2.6%. The sample comprised peripheral blood. These receptors were taken from a human donor in a cohort sampled during active COVID-19.

This chain connects TRBV30 to TRBJ1-2; the D is unclear. The ends were cut back, 1 base at V and 7 bases at J, with 10 bases in the middle. This CDR3 is 12 amino acids long. Germline CDR1 GTSNPN, CDR2 SVGIG (reference sequence). The CDR3 DNA follows: TGTGCCTGGAGTGATTACGGTTTTGGCTACACCTTC. Translated: CAWSDYGFGYTF.

The J gene is TRBJ1-2, the V gene TRBV3-1 (or the pseudogene TRBV3-2); unclear D gene. CDR3 length: 11 amino acids. The ends were cut back, 5 bases at V and 6 bases at J, with 7 bases in the middle. Germline V lookup: CDR1 LGHDT, CDR2 YNNKEL (reference sequence). CDR3 protein: CASSTGHGYTF. The CDR3 DNA reads TGTGCCAGCAGCACCGGTCATGGCTACACCTTC.

This clone was detected once. The chain has TRBV5-4 and TRBJ2-5; D possibly corresponds to TRBD1 (6 bases). CDR1 and CDR2 from the germline V gene are SGHNT and YYREEE (reference sequence). The CDR3 length is 15 residues. Trimming removed 2 bases from V and 4 bases from J, with 15 bases in between. The DNA of the CDR3 is TGTGCCAGCAGCTTTCCCCAGGGGCGGAGAGAGACCCAGTACTTC. Amino acid sequence: CASSFPQGRRETQYF.

This chain uses TRBV7-9 with TRBJ2-2; 10 bases align to TRBD1. The V and J ends lost 5 bases and 4 bases, in that order; junction bases with no gene match: 4. The CDR3 contains 15 residues. Germline CDR1 reads SEHNR; CDR2 reads FQNEAQ (reference sequence). CDR3 protein: CASSPGQGPTGELFF. DNA of the CDR3: TGTGCCAGCAGCCCGGGACAGGGGCCCACCGGGGAGCTGTTTTTT.

The gene calls are TRBV7-9 and TRBJ2-1, with a tentative D call TRBD2 (5 bases). Germline V gives CDR1 SEHNR, CDR2 FQNEAQ (reference sequence). V shed 5 bases and J shed 8 bases, with 13 bases lying between them. This CDR3 comprises 13 residues. CDR3 coding DNA: TGTGCCAGCAGCGGGAGTTCGTTCGATGAGCAGTTCTTC. Protein sequence: CASSGSSFDEQFF.

This chain links TRBV19 with TRBJ2-2; 9 bases are a match to TRBD2. This CDR3 is 18 amino acids long. The V and J ends lost 0 bases and 3 bases, in that order; junction bases with no gene match: 8. The germline V gene encodes CDR1 LNHDA and CDR2 SQIVND (reference sequence). CDR3 DNA: TGTGCCAGTAGTATAGATACGGCTAGCGGGGCTGACACCGGGGAGCTGTTTTTT. Its protein product is CASSIDTASGADTGELFF.

This rearrangement joins TRBV7-8 to TRBJ1-6; a possible D gene is TRBD1 (6 bases). This CDR3 contains 18 residues. The germline gives CDR1 SGHVS, CDR2 FQNEAQ. The germline V and J ends were trimmed by 8 bases and 0 bases, with 20 bases remaining between them. The CDR3 DNA reads as TGTGCCAGCTCCTTAGGGGGGAGGCTGAGCTCCTATAATTCACCCCTCCACTTT. This gives the protein CASSLGGRLSSYNSPLHF.

The J gene is TRBJ1-2, the V gene TRBV11-2; tentatively, D is TRBD1 (6 bases). The CDR3 loop spans 13 amino acids. V lost 7 bases, J lost 5 bases, and 14 bases lay in between. The germline gives CDR1 SGHAT, CDR2 FQNNGV. For the CDR3, the DNA is TGTGCCAGCATAAAAACGACAGGTTATGGCTACACCTTC. It specifies CASIKTTGYGYTF. Drawing the rest from reference TRBV11-2 and TRBJ1-2, the complete variable domain is EAGVAQSPRYKIIEKRQSVAFWCNPISGHATLYWYQQILGQGPKLLIQFQNNGVVDDSQLPKDRFSAERLKGVDSTLKIQPAKLEDSAVYLCASIKTTGYGYTFGSGTRLTVV.